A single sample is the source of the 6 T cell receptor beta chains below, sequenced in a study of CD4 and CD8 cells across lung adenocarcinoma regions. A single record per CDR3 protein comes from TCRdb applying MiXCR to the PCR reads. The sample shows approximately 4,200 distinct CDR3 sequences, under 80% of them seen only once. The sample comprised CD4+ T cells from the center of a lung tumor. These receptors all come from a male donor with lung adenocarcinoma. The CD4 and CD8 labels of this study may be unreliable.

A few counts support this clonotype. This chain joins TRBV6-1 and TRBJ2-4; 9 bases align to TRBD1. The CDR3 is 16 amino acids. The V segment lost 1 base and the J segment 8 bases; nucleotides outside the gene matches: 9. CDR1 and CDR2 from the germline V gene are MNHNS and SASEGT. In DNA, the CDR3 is TGTGCCAGCAGTGAAGTGGAGACAGGGGGGAGAGACATTCAGTACTTC. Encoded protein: CASSEVETGGRDIQYF.

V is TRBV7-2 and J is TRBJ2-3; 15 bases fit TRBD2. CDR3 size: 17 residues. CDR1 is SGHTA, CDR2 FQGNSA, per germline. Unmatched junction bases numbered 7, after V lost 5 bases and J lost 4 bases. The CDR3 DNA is TGTGCCAGCAGCACCGGACTAGCGGGAGGGTTGGCAGATACGCAGTATTTT. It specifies CASSTGLAGGLADTQYF. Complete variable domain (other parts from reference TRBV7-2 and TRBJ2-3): GAGVSQSPSNKVTEKGKDVELRCDPISGHTALYWYRQSLGQGLEFLIYFQGNSAPDKSGLPSDRFSAERTGGSVSTLTIQRTQQEDSAVYLCASSTGLAGGLADTQYFGPGTRLTVL.

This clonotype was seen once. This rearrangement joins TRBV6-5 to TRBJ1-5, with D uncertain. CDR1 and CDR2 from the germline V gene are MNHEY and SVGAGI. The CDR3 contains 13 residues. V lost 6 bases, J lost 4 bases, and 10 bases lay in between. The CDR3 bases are TGTGCCAGCAGCTACGGGCGTAATCAGCCCCAGCATTTT. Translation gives CASSYGRNQPQHF.

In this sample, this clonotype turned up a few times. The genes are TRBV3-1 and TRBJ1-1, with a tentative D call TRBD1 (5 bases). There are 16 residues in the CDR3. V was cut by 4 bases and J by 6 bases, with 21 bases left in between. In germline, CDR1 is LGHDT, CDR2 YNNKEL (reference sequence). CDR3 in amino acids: CASSRKGFWSLAEAFF. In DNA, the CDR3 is TGTGCCAGCAGCCGGAAGGGGTTTTGGAGCTTGGCTGAAGCTTTCTTT.

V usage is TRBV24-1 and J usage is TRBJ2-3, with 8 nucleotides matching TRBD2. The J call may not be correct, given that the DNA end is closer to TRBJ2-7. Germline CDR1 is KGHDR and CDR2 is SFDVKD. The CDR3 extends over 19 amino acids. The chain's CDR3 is CATSDPRGSGGGGKNTQYF. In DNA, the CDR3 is TGTGCCACCAGTGACCCCCGTGGGTCGGGGGGGGGAGGCAAAAATACGCAGTACTTC.

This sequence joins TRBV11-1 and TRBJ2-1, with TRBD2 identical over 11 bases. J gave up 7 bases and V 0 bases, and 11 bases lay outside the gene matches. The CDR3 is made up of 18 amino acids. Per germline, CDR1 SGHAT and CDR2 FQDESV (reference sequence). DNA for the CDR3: TGTGCCAGCAGCTTAGCACTACTAGCGGGAGACACGGGGAATGAGCAGTTCTTC. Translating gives CASSLALLAGDTGNEQFF.